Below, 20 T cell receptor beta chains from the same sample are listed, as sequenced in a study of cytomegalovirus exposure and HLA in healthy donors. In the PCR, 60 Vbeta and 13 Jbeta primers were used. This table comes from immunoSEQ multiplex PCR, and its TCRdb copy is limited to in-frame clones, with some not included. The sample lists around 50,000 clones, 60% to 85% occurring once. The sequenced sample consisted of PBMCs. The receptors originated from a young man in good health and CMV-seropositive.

In nucleotides, the CDR3 is TGTGCCAGCAGTCCACAGGGGTTCGGAACAGATACGCAGTATTTT. Translation: CASSPQGFGTDTQYF. The chain couples TRBV25-1 to TRBJ2-3; 7 positions match TRBD1. The CDR3 has 15 residues. Unmatched junction bases numbered 8, after V lost 5 bases and J lost 3 bases. In germline, CDR1 is MGHDK, CDR2 SYGVNS. Together with reference TRBV25-1 and TRBJ2-3, the CDR3 gives the full variable domain: EADIYQTPRYLVIGTGKKITLECSQTMGHDKMYWYQQDPGMELHLIHYSYGVNSTEKGDLSSESTVSRIRTEHFPLTLESARPSHTSQYLCASSPQGFGTDTQYFGPGTRLTVL.

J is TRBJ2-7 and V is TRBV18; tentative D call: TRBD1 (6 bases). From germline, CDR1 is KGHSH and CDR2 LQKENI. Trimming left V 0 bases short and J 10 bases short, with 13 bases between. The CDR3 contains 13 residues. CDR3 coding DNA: TGTGCCAGCTCACCACCCGGGACATTCAGCCAGTACTTC. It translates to CASSPPGTFSQYF.

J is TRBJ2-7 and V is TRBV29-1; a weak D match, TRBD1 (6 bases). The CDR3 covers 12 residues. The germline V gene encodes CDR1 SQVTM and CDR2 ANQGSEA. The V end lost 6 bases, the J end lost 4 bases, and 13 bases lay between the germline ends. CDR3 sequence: CSVQDSKYEQYF. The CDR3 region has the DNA TGCAGCGTCCAGGACAGCAAATACGAGCAGTACTTC.

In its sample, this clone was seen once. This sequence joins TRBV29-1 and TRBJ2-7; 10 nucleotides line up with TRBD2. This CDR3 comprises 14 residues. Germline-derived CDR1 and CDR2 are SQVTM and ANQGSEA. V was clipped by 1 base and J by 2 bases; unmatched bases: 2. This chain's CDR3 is CSVEGTSGTYEQYF. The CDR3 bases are TGCAGCGTTGAAGGGACTAGCGGCACCTACGAGCAGTACTTC.

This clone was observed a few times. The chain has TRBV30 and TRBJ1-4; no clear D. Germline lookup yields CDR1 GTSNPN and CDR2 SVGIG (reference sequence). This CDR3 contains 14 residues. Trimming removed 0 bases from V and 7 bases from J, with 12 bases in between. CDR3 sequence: CAWSVRPGPEKLFF. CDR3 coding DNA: TGTGCCTGGAGTGTACGGCCAGGCCCTGAAAAACTGTTTTTT.

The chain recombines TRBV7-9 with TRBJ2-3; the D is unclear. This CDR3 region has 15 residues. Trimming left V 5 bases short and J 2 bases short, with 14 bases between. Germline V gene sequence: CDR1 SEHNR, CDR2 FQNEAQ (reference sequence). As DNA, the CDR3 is TGTGCCAGCAGCCCCGTTATCGCGGCCACAGATACGCAGTATTTT. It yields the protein CASSPVIAATDTQYF.

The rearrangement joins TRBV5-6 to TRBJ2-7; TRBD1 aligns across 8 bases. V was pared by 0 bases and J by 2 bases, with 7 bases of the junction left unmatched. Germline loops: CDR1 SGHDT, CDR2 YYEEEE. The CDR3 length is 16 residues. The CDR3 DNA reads TGTGCCAGCAGCTTGGCCTGGACAGGGAAGGCCTACGAGCAGTACTTC. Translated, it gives CASSLAWTGKAYEQYF.

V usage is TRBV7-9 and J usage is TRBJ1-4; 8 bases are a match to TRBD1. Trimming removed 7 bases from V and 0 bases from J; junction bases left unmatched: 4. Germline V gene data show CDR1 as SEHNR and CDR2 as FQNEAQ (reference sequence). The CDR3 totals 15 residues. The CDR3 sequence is CASTPDRATNEKLFF. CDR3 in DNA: TGTGCCAGCACCCCGGACAGGGCAACTAATGAAAAACTGTTTTTT.

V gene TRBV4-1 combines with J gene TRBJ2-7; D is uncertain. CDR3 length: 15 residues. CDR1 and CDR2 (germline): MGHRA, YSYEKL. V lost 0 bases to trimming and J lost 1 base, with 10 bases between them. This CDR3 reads CASSQENTESYEQYF. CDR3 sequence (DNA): TGCGCCAGCAGCCAAGAAAATACAGAATCCTACGAGCAGTACTTC.

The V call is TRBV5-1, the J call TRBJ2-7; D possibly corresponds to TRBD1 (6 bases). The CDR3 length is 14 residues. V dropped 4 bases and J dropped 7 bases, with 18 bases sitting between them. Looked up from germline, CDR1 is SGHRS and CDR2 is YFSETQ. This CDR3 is CASSTGQTEGEQYF. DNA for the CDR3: TGCGCCAGCAGCACCGGACAGACCGAGGGAGAGCAGTACTTC. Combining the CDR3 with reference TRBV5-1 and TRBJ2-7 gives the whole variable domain KAGVTQTPRYLIKTRGQQVTLSCSPISGHRSVSWYQQTPGQGLQFLFEYFSETQRNKGNFPGRFSGRQFSNSRSEMNVSTLELGDSALYLCASSTGQTEGEQYFGPGTRLTVT.

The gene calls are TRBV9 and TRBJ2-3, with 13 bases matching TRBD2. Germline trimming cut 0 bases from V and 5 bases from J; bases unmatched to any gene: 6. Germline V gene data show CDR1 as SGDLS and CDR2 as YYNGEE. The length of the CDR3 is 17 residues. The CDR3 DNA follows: TGTGCCAGCAGCGTAGCCCCACTAGCGGGGGGGCAAGATACGCAGTATTTT. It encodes CASSVAPLAGGQDTQYF.

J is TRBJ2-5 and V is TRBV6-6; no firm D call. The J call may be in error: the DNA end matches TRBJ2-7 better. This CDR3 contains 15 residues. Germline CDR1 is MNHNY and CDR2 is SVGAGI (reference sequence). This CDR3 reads CASSLLSYSSYEQYF. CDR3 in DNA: TGTGCCAGCAGCTTATTATCATACAGCTCCTACGAGCAGTACTTC.

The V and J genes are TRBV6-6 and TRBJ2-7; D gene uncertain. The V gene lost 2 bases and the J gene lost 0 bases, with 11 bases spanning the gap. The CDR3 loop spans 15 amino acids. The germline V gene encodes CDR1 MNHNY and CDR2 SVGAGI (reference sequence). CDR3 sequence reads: CASSYEAGTSYEQYF. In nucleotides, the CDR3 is TGTGCCAGCAGTTACGAGGCCGGAACCTCCTACGAGCAGTACTTC.

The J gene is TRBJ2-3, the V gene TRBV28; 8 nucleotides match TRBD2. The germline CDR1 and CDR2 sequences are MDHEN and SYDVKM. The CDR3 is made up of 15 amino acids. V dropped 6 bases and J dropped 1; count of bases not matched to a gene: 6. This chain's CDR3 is CASSPGGVGTDTQYF. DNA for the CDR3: TGTGCCAGCAGCCCCGGGGGGGTGGGCACAGATACGCAGTATTTT.

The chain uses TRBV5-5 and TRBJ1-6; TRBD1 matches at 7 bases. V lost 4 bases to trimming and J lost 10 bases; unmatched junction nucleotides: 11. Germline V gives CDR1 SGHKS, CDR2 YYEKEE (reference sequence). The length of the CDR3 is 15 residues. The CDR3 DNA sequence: TGTGCCAGCAGCATTGGGACAGCAGGGAGCTCACCCCTCCACTTT. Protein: CASSIGTAGSSPLHF.

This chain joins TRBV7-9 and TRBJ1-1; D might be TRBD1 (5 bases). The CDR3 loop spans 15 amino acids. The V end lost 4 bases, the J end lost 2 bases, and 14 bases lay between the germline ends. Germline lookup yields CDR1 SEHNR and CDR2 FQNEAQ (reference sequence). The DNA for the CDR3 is TGTGCCAGCAGCTATGCCGGGACTGAAAACACTGAAGCTTTCTTT. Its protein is CASSYAGTENTEAFF.

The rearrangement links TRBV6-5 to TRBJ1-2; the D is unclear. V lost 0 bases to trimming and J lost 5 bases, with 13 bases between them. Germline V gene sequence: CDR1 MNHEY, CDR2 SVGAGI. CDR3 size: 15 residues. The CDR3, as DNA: TGTGCCAGCAGTTACTCGTTCTCGGGGATATATGGCTACACCTTC. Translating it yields CASSYSFSGIYGYTF.

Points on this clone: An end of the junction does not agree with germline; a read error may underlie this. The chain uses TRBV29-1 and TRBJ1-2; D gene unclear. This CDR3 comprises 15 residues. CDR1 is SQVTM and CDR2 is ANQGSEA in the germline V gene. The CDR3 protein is CSVEGTAKGGYGYTF. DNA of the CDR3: TGCAGCGTGGAAGGCACAGCTAAGGGAGGCTATGGCTACACCTTC.

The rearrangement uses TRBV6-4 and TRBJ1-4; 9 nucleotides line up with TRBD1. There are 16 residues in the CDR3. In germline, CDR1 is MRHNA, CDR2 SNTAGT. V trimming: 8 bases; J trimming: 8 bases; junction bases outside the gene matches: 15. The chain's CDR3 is CASPGQGPKPVEKLFF. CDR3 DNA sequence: TGTGCCAGCCCAGGACAGGGGCCCAAGCCGGTGGAAAAACTGTTTTTT.

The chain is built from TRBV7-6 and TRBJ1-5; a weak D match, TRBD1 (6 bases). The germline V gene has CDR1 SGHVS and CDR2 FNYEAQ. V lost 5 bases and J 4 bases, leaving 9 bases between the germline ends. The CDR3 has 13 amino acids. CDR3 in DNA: TGTGCCAGCAGCGGACAGCAAAATCAGCCCCAGCATTTT. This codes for CASSGQQNQPQHF. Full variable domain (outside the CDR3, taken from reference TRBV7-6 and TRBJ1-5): GAGVSQSPRYKVTKRGQDVALRCDPISGHVSLYWYRQALGQGPEFLTYFNYEAQQDKSGLPNDRFSAERPEGSISTLTIQRTEQRDSAMYRCASSGQQNQPQHFGDGTRLSIL.